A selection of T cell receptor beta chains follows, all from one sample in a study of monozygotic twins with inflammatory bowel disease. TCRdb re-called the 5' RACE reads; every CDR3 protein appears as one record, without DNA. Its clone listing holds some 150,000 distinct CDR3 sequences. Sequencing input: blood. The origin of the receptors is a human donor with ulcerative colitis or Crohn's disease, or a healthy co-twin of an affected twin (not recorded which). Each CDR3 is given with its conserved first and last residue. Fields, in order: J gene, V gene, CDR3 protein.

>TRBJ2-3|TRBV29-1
CSVRGGETDTQYF
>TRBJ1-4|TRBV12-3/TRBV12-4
CASRPGGTDEKLFF
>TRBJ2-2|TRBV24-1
CATSDGTSPTGELFF
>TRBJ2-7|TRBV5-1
CASSLAGVRTYEQYF
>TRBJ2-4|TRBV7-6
CASSLAGPTGGVNIQYF
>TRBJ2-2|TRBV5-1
CASSFDTGELFF
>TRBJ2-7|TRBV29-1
CSVEGASGRRYEQYF
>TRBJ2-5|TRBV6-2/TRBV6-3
CASSPTGGRETQYF
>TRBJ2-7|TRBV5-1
CASSFSGTSSLDEQYF
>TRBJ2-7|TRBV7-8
CASSLVAGKSSYEQYF
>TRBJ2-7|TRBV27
CASSPWGIQTPEQYF
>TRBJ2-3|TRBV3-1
CASSPTSTDTQYF
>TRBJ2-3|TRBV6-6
CASSYLALTDTQYF
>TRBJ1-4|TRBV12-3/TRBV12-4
CASSFAATNEKLFF
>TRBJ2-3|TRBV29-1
CSAPSTGTADTQYF
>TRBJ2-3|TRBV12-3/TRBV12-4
CASRRLTSGGTDTQYF
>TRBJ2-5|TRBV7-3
CASSLLAGVQETQYF
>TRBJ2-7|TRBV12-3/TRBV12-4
CASSLPDYEQYF
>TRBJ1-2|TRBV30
CAWKPERGRYNYGYTF
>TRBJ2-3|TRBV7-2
CASSLEGLASTDTQYF
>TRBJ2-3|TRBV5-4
CASSFSGGLTDTQYF
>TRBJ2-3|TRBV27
CASSLSPSGSTDTQYF
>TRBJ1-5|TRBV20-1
CSARDSLTVNQPQHF
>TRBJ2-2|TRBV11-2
CASSFGRGGANTGELFF
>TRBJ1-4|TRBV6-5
CASSYSRRPDEKLFF
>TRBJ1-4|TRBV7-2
CASSLGGRAKLFF
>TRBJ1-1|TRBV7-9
CASSLGTVTEAFF
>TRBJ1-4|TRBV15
CATSRDSGTEKLFF
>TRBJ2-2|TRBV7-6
CASSLKARTTGELFF
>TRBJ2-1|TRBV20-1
CSAWTSGNEQFF
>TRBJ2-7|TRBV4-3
CASSQAGNYEQYF
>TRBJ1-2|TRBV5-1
CASSLVAGGEYGYTF
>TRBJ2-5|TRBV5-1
CASTYDTLRETQYF
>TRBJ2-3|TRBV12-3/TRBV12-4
CASSQGGSVSTDTQYF
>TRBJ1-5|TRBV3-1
CASSPALGQPQHF
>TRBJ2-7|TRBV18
CASSPAAYEQYF
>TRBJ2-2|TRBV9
CASSVATGTRWVGELFF
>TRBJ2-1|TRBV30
CAWSSLGLAGVNEQFF
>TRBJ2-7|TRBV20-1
CSASGQGISYEQYF
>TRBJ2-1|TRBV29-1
CSVAVLLDQRPYNEQFF
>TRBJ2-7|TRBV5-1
CASSLASGELYEQYF
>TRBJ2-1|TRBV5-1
CPTSIAGPPYNEQFF
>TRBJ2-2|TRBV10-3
CAISEGTGWAGELFF
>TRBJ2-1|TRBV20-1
CSASKMGGRYYNEQFF
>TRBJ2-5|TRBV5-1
CASSLAGIQETQYF
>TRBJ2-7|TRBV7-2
CASSSKFGSGAGYEQYF
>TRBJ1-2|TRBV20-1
CSATTGASYGYTF
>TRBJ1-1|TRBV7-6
CASSSGTGHNTEAFF
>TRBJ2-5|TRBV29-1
CSVGISGGLQETQYF
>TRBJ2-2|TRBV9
CASSVGGGPDTGELFF
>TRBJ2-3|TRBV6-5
CASSLDPLAMGTDTQYF
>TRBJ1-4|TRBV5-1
CASTSGQGTNEKLFF
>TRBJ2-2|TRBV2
CASSDPAGELFF
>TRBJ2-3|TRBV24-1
CATSDWAGADTQYF
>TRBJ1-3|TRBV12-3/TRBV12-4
CASSGTGRSGNTIYF